This T cell receptor beta chain was captured in a study of T cells after yellow fever vaccination. In the study overall: For low cell numbers, libraries were made with SMART-Seq v4 Ultra Low Input.

Study-level findings and limits: Weaker, the secondary response had a peak occurring faster, on day 5 versus 15. Among primary-vaccination clones, most reappeared after the booster, at around 97% for CD4 and approximately 88% for CD8.

This clonotype was picked up a small number of times. What it binds is not known. The 5'RACE template-switching step produced TCR cDNA and added a universal primer site and UMIs. TCRdb ran MiXCR on the 5' RACE reads and lists one entry per CDR3 protein. The table shows hundreds of thousands of distinct CDR3 sequences, with around a fifth occurring only once. V was clipped by 6 bases and J by 0 bases, with 14 bases between them. Germline CDR1 and CDR2: SGHRS and YFSETQ. This CDR3 spans 15 amino acids. The sample here was PBMCs, taken roughly 20 days after the first yellow fever vaccination. This clonotype was obtained from a young man who received the YFV17D yellow fever vaccine. The chain joins TRBV5-1 to TRBJ2-3; possibly TRBD1 for D (5 bases). CDR3 sequence (DNA): TGCGCCAGCACCCTGGGGCCTAGTAGCACAGATACGCAGTATTTT. This translates into CASTLGPSSTDTQYF.